Listed below are T cell receptor beta chains from one sample, sequenced in a study of regulatory T cells in long-lasting Graves disease. TCRdb reprocessed the multiplex PCR reads via MiXCR and lists one record per CDR3 protein. The profile covers more than 650,000 distinct CDR3 sequences, with 25% to 30% appearing a single time and 40% to 55% taken by the ten largest. Sequenced here: peripheral blood mononuclear cells (PBMCs), sampled when the disease was refractory, from a patient treated with antithyroid drugs. These TCRs come from a female donor with Graves disease. The CDR3 runs from the conserved cysteine through the conserved F or W. A D gene is named only where the DNA matches it firmly. Clone size appears in some rows only: once, few, many, or a class for an expanded clone.

abundance: few
v_gene: TRBV28
len: 15
j_gene: TRBJ1-4
d_gene: TRBD1
CDR3aa: CAGRDRLAGNGKLFF
CDR3nt: TGTGCCGGACGGGACAGATTAGCGGGAAATGGAAAACTGTTTTTT

abundance: few
v_gene: TRBV6-1
len: 11
j_gene: TRBJ1-1
d_gene: -
CDR3aa: CASSRVGEAFF
CDR3nt: TGTGCCAGCAGCCGGGTGGGTGAAGCTTTCTTT

abundance: -
v_gene: TRBV4-2
len: 15
j_gene: TRBJ1-5
d_gene: TRBD1
CDR3aa: CASSRAQGGDQPQHF
CDR3nt: TGTGCCAGCAGCCGGGCACAGGGGGGGGATCAGCCCCAGCATTTT

abundance: many
v_gene: TRBV28
len: 14
j_gene: TRBJ1-2
d_gene: TRBD1
CDR3aa: CASSLLGTVYGYTF
CDR3nt: TGTGCCAGCAGTTTATTGGGGACAGTCTATGGCTACACCTTC

abundance: few
v_gene: TRBV11-2
len: 17
j_gene: TRBJ1-6
d_gene: -
CDR3aa: CASSRRQRTGPDSPLHF
CDR3nt: TGTGCCAGCAGCCGCCGACAACGTACGGGTCCGGATTCACCCCTCCACTTT

abundance: -
v_gene: TRBV28
len: 17
j_gene: TRBJ1-2
d_gene: -
CDR3aa: CASIEVAGPRPNYGYTF
CDR3nt: TGTGCCAGCATCGAGGTGGCGGGGCCCCGACCTAACTATGGCTACACCTTC

abundance: few
v_gene: TRBV20-1
len: 13
j_gene: TRBJ1-2
d_gene: -
CDR3aa: CSATKQGIGGYTF
CDR3nt: TGCAGTGCTACCAAACAGGGAATTGGGGGCTACACCTTC

abundance: many
v_gene: TRBV12-5
len: 14
j_gene: TRBJ2-7
d_gene: TRBD2
CDR3aa: CASAPLAVSYEQYF
CDR3nt: TGTGCTAGTGCCCCCCTAGCGGTCTCCTACGAGCAGTACTTC

abundance: few
v_gene: TRBV7-8
len: 14
j_gene: TRBJ1-5
d_gene: -
CDR3aa: CASSSLDRTQPQHF
CDR3nt: TGTGCCAGCAGCTCACTCGACAGAACCCAGCCCCAGCATTTT

abundance: -
v_gene: TRBV30
len: 14
j_gene: TRBJ1-5
d_gene: TRBD1
CDR3aa: CAWDRGGSNQPQHF
CDR3nt: TGTGCCTGGGACAGGGGGGGAAGCAATCAGCCCCAGCATTTT

abundance: -
v_gene: TRBV29-1
len: 13
j_gene: TRBJ1-2
d_gene: -
CDR3aa: CSVDDGEGYGYTF
CDR3nt: TGCAGCGTTGATGACGGGGAGGGCTATGGCTACACCTTC

abundance: -
v_gene: TRBV20-1
len: 14
j_gene: TRBJ2-7
d_gene: -
CDR3aa: CSAREAGSSYEQYF
CDR3nt: TGCAGTGCTAGGGAAGCGGGCTCCTCCTACGAGCAGTACTTC

abundance: -
v_gene: TRBV19
len: 13
j_gene: TRBJ2-1
d_gene: TRBD2
CDR3aa: CASGNSGSYEQFF
CDR3nt: TGTGCCAGTGGAAATAGCGGGAGCTATGAGCAGTTCTTC

abundance: -
v_gene: TRBV5-1
len: 15
j_gene: TRBJ1-4
d_gene: -
CDR3aa: CASSLALGGNEKLFF
CDR3nt: TGCGCCAGCAGCTTGGCCTTGGGCGGAAATGAAAAACTGTTTTTT

abundance: -
v_gene: TRBV6-1
len: 19
j_gene: TRBJ1-2
d_gene: TRBD1
CDR3aa: CASSTTPRGRGLGNYGYTF
CDR3nt: TGTGCCAGCAGTACTACCCCCCGAGGCAGGGGGCTCGGAAACTATGGCTACACCTTC

abundance: few
v_gene: TRBV6-1
len: 15
j_gene: TRBJ1-5
d_gene: -
CDR3aa: CASSEGGWGNQPQHF
CDR3nt: TGTGCCAGCAGTGAAGGGGGCTGGGGCAATCAGCCCCAGCATTTT

abundance: -
v_gene: TRBV15
len: 12
j_gene: TRBJ1-5
d_gene: -
CDR3aa: CASQEGNQPQHF
CDR3nt: TGTGCCTCCCAGGAGGGAAATCAGCCCCAGCATTTT

abundance: -
v_gene: TRBV27
len: 12
j_gene: TRBJ2-4
d_gene: TRBD1
CDR3aa: CASSPRIGTAYF
CDR3nt: TGTGCCAGCAGTCCAAGGATCGGGACAGCGTACTTC

abundance: -
v_gene: TRBV6-1
len: 14
j_gene: TRBJ1-1
d_gene: TRBD1
CDR3aa: CASSQTTGGAEAFF
CDR3nt: TGTGCCAGCAGTCAAACCACAGGGGGGGCTGAAGCTTTCTTT

abundance: few
v_gene: TRBV29-1
len: 15
j_gene: TRBJ1-4
d_gene: -
CDR3aa: CSVGRKGATNEKLFF
CDR3nt: TGCAGCGTTGGCAGGAAAGGGGCAACTAATGAAAAACTGTTTTTT

abundance: few
v_gene: TRBV7-9
len: 16
j_gene: TRBJ2-7
d_gene: -
CDR3aa: CASSLASGQRTYEQYF
CDR3nt: TGTGCCAGCAGCTTAGCGAGTGGTCAGAGAACCTACGAGCAGTACTTC

abundance: few
v_gene: TRBV11-2
len: 14
j_gene: TRBJ1-1
d_gene: TRBD1
CDR3aa: CASSPQGEATEAFF
CDR3nt: TGTGCCAGCAGCCCACAGGGGGAGGCTACTGAAGCTTTCTTT

abundance: -
v_gene: TRBV9
len: 13
j_gene: TRBJ2-5
d_gene: -
CDR3aa: CASSVGTKETQYF
CDR3nt: TGTGCCAGCAGCGTAGGGACTAAAGAGACCCAGTACTTC

abundance: -
v_gene: TRBV6-1
len: 16
j_gene: TRBJ2-5
d_gene: -
CDR3aa: CASSPRRTGLQETQYF
CDR3nt: TGTGCCAGCAGCCCGCGAAGGACGGGTCTCCAAGAGACCCAGTACTTC

abundance: -
v_gene: TRBV6-1
len: 14
j_gene: TRBJ1-5
d_gene: -
CDR3aa: CASSRENSNQPQHF
CDR3nt: TGTGCCAGCAGTAGGGAGAATAGCAATCAGCCCCAGCATTTT

abundance: -
v_gene: TRBV5-1
len: 13
j_gene: TRBJ2-2
d_gene: -
CDR3aa: CASSWSSTGELFF
CDR3nt: TGCGCCAGCAGCTGGAGTTCCACCGGGGAGCTGTTTTTT

abundance: -
v_gene: TRBV6-1
len: 15
j_gene: TRBJ2-7
d_gene: -
CDR3aa: CASSPPGRTSYEQYF
CDR3nt: TGTGCCAGCAGTCCCCCTGGGCGGACCTCCTACGAGCAGTACTTC

abundance: -
v_gene: TRBV29-1
len: 12
j_gene: TRBJ2-7
d_gene: -
CDR3aa: CSVAELPYEQYF
CDR3nt: TGCAGCGTAGCGGAACTCCCCTACGAGCAGTACTTC

abundance: -
v_gene: TRBV20-1
len: 13
j_gene: TRBJ2-7
d_gene: TRBD2
CDR3aa: CSAQLAGGLEQYF
CDR3nt: TGCAGTGCTCAACTAGCGGGAGGGCTCGAGCAGTACTTC

abundance: many
v_gene: TRBV2
len: 15
j_gene: TRBJ2-7
d_gene: -
CDR3aa: CASSEAFTTSYEQYF
CDR3nt: TGTGCCAGCAGTGAAGCGTTTACCACAAGCTACGAGCAGTACTTC

abundance: many
v_gene: TRBV28
len: 13
j_gene: TRBJ1-2
d_gene: -
CDR3aa: CASSPDMGYGYTF
CDR3nt: TGTGCCAGCAGTCCCGACATGGGCTATGGCTACACCTTC

abundance: -
v_gene: TRBV5-1
len: 16
j_gene: TRBJ1-1
d_gene: -
CDR3aa: CASSDMSQRVNTEAFF
CDR3nt: TGCGCCAGCAGCGATATGAGCCAGCGTGTGAACACTGAAGCTTTCTTT

abundance: -
v_gene: TRBV30
len: 17
j_gene: TRBJ1-4
d_gene: -
CDR3aa: CAWSVGVRTPTNEKLFF
CDR3nt: TGTGCCTGGAGTGTCGGGGTTCGAACACCAACTAATGAAAAACTGTTTTTT

abundance: few
v_gene: TRBV19
len: 17
j_gene: TRBJ2-4
d_gene: -
CDR3aa: CASSIDPPFGRMDIQYF
CDR3nt: TGTGCCAGTAGTATAGACCCCCCCTTTGGCCGGATGGACATTCAGTACTTC

abundance: few
v_gene: TRBV30
len: 13
j_gene: TRBJ1-5
d_gene: TRBD1
CDR3aa: CAWSGQGNQPQHF
CDR3nt: TGTGCCTGGAGCGGACAGGGTAATCAGCCCCAGCATTTT

abundance: -
v_gene: TRBV30
len: 13
j_gene: TRBJ1-6
d_gene: -
CDR3aa: CAWSLVQDSPLHF
CDR3nt: TGTGCCTGGAGTTTGGTTCAAGATTCACCCCTCCACTTT

abundance: few
v_gene: TRBV19
len: 17
j_gene: TRBJ2-6
d_gene: -
CDR3aa: CASSPRGYSSGANVLTF
CDR3nt: TGTGCCAGTAGTCCGAGGGGATATAGCTCTGGGGCCAACGTCCTGACTTTC

abundance: few
v_gene: TRBV5-1
len: 14
j_gene: TRBJ2-7
d_gene: -
CDR3aa: CASSREQQSYEQYF
CDR3nt: TGCGCCAGCAGTAGAGAACAGCAAAGCTACGAGCAGTACTTC

abundance: few
v_gene: TRBV28
len: 13
j_gene: TRBJ1-2
d_gene: -
CDR3aa: CASSLTVVRGYTF
CDR3nt: TGTGCCAGCAGTTTAACAGTGGTCCGCGGCTACACCTTC

abundance: -
v_gene: TRBV20-1
len: 15
j_gene: TRBJ2-4
d_gene: TRBD1
CDR3aa: CSARADGQGRNIQYF
CDR3nt: TGCAGTGCTAGAGCCGACGGACAGGGACGCAACATTCAGTACTTC

abundance: -
v_gene: TRBV29-1
len: 12
j_gene: TRBJ1-2
d_gene: -
CDR3aa: CSVGQYNYGYTF
CDR3nt: TGCAGCGTTGGACAGTATAACTATGGCTACACCTTC

abundance: -
v_gene: TRBV7-9
len: 15
j_gene: TRBJ2-3
d_gene: TRBD1
CDR3aa: CASSPLRGNTDTQYF
CDR3nt: TGTGCCAGCAGCCCCCTCAGGGGGAACACAGATACGCAGTATTTT

abundance: few
v_gene: TRBV20-1
len: 11
j_gene: TRBJ1-2
d_gene: -
CDR3aa: CSARQGSGYTF
CDR3nt: TGCAGTGCTAGACAGGGGTCTGGCTACACCTTC

abundance: -
v_gene: TRBV6-5
len: 14
j_gene: TRBJ1-5
d_gene: TRBD1
CDR3aa: CASRYRGSDQPQHF
CDR3nt: TGTGCCAGCAGATACAGGGGGTCGGATCAGCCCCAGCATTTT

abundance: -
v_gene: TRBV20-1
len: 14
j_gene: TRBJ2-3
d_gene: -
CDR3aa: CSASSGVGTDTQYF
CDR3nt: TGCAGTGCTAGTTCCGGTGTAGGCACAGATACGCAGTATTTT

abundance: few
v_gene: TRBV7-9
len: 17
j_gene: TRBJ2-4
d_gene: TRBD1
CDR3aa: CASSLDLTGVPKNIQYF
CDR3nt: TGTGCCAGCAGCTTAGATCTGACAGGGGTACCCAAAAACATTCAGTACTTC

abundance: -
v_gene: TRBV4-1
len: 17
j_gene: TRBJ2-2
d_gene: TRBD2
CDR3aa: CASSQPPEASGSGELFF
CDR3nt: TGCGCCAGCAGCCAACCTCCGGAGGCTAGCGGGTCCGGGGAGCTGTTTTTT

abundance: few
v_gene: TRBV20-1
len: 14
j_gene: TRBJ2-1
d_gene: -
CDR3aa: CSAAQGGSYNEQFF
CDR3nt: TGCAGTGCAGCTCAGGGGGGCTCCTACAATGAGCAGTTCTTC

abundance: few
v_gene: TRBV6-1
len: 15
j_gene: TRBJ1-5
d_gene: -
CDR3aa: CASSPRGGRNQPQHF
CDR3nt: TGTGCCAGCAGCCCCCGCGGGGGGAGAAATCAGCCCCAGCATTTT

abundance: few
v_gene: TRBV18
len: 14
j_gene: TRBJ2-7
d_gene: -
CDR3aa: CASSNDRRVDEQYF
CDR3nt: TGTGCCAGCTCAAACGACAGGAGAGTGGACGAGCAGTACTTC

abundance: many
v_gene: TRBV20-1
len: 11
j_gene: TRBJ1-1
d_gene: -
CDR3aa: CSAKENTEAFF
CDR3nt: TGCAGTGCCAAGGAGAACACTGAAGCTTTCTTT

abundance: many
v_gene: TRBV28
len: 15
j_gene: TRBJ1-2
d_gene: -
CDR3aa: CASSREAAYGYGYTF
CDR3nt: TGTGCCAGCAGCAGGGAGGCCGCATATGGCTATGGCTACACCTTC

abundance: many
v_gene: TRBV5-5
len: 14
j_gene: TRBJ1-1
d_gene: -
CDR3aa: CASSIGHLNTEAFF
CDR3nt: TGTGCCAGCAGCATCGGACACCTGAACACTGAAGCTTTCTTT

abundance: -
v_gene: TRBV29-1
len: 12
j_gene: TRBJ1-2
d_gene: TRBD1
CDR3aa: CSVEDREGGYTF
CDR3nt: TGCAGCGTTGAGGACAGGGAGGGTGGCTACACCTTC

abundance: many
v_gene: TRBV3-1
len: 12
j_gene: TRBJ2-7
d_gene: -
CDR3aa: CASSPTSYEQYF
CDR3nt: TGTGCCAGCAGCCCTACAAGCTACGAGCAGTACTTC

abundance: -
v_gene: TRBV18
len: 13
j_gene: TRBJ1-2
d_gene: TRBD1
CDR3aa: CAGQTGGASGYTF
CDR3nt: TGTGCCGGCCAAACAGGGGGCGCGAGTGGCTACACCTTC

abundance: -
v_gene: TRBV20-1
len: 15
j_gene: TRBJ1-5
d_gene: -
CDR3aa: CSARLGSHSNQPQHF
CDR3nt: TGCAGTGCTAGATTGGGCAGTCATAGCAATCAGCCCCAGCATTTT